Sequencing of this TCR beta chain was carried out in a study of blood T cells in healthy people across ages. Study-level information: Template switching recovered approximately one barcoded beta molecule for every two T cells. Findings and caveats of the study: CMV status of donors was unknown, possibly confounding expanded clonotype changes.

The CDR3 is 12 amino acids. The V and J ends lost 6 bases and 4 bases respectively, with 9 bases between them. Germline-derived CDR1 and CDR2 are LNHDA and SQIVND (reference sequence). In regard to this clonotype: Its target is not known.

The second PCR ran about 6 to 12 cycles with a sample-barcoded 5' primer and J-beta primers. A template-switch adaptor containing 12 random nucleotides labeled each cDNA molecule. MiXCR, run by TCRdb on the 5' RACE reads, gives a single entry per CDR3 protein. The sample consists of about 1,400,000 distinct CDR3 sequences, around 55% of them appearing once. The rearrangement links TRBV19 to TRBJ1-1, with D unclear. The source is a young man in good health. The sample taken for sequencing was blood. The CDR3 DNA sequence: TGTGCCAGTAGCTCGCACGGCACTGAAGCTTTCTTT. It specifies CASSSHGTEAFF.